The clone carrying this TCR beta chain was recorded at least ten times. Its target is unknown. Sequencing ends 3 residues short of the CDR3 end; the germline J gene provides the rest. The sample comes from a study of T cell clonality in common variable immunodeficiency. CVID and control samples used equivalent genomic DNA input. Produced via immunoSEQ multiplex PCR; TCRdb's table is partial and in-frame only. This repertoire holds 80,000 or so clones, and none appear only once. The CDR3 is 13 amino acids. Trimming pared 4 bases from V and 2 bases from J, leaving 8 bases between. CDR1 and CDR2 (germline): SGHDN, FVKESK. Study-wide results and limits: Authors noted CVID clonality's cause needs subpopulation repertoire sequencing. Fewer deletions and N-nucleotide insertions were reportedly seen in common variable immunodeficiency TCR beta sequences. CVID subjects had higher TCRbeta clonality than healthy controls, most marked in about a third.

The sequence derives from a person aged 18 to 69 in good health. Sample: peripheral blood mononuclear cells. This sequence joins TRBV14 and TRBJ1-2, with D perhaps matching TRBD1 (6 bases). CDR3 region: CASSPGQNYGYTF. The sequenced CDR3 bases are TGTGCCAGCAGCCCCGGACAGAACTATGGC.